What follows is one T cell receptor beta chain and its context. Some clones are missing from TCRdb's copy, which holds only in-frame ones; the method was immunoSEQ multiplex PCR. The table has approximately 300,000 clones, around 89% seen once. The J segment lost 7 bases and the V segment lost 6 bases, leaving 8 bases of the junction unmatched. Germline V CDR1 and CDR2: MDHEN, SYDVKM. The CDR3 loop spans 15 amino acids. Individuals drawn from approximately 26 US areas were roughly 18 to 95 years old. The sample is drawn from a study of blood T cell repertoires in COVID-19. Study information: Acute and convalescent COVID-19 samples came from the United States, Italy and Spain. Sources were T cells, B-cell-depleted T cells, or PBMCs; the material itself was cDNA or gDNA.

V gene TRBV28 combines with J gene TRBJ2-1, with 11 nucleotides matching TRBD2. Input material: PBMCs or T cells enriched from blood (not recorded which). The receptor was isolated from a woman between 18 and 29 years old with acute COVID-19. CDR3 coding DNA: TGTGCCAGCAGACCCGGGACTAGCGGTTTTAATGAGCAGTTCTTC. Translating it yields CASRPGTSGFNEQFF.